Following are 13 T cell receptor beta chains from one sample sequenced in a study of molecular identifiers for immune sequencing clone quantification listed by TCRdb under 2018. The method behind the library was PCR. For sequencing, a NextSeq 500 was employed. TCRdb reprocessed the public reads (quality trimming at Q25 with fastp, clone calling with MiXCR) and kept in-frame beta chains. Under each unique CDR3 protein, matching rows form one entry showing the most common genes and DNA. This sample holds some 97,000 distinct CDR3 sequences; 24% were observed only once. 0.94% of the sample is taken by the ten largest. Sample: naive CD8+ T cells from blood, with Jurkat cell RNA spiked in. Sample cell subset or site, as interpreted from the label and publication: FACS-sorted CD8+CD4-CCR7+CD45RA+ naive T cells. These TCRs come from a human donor in good health. Some libraries in this study had Jurkat cell RNA spiked in.

This clonotype was seen more than once but under ten times. The CDR3 loop is CASSWDRYNEQFF. The CDR3 region has the DNA TGTGCCAGCAGTTGGGACAGGTATAATGAGCAGTTCTTC. The chain has TRBV6-1 and TRBJ2-1; 8 nucleotides agree with TRBD1. CDR3 length: 13 amino acids. V gave up 5 bases and J gave up 7 bases; unmatched junction bases: 4. Germline CDR1 MNHNS, CDR2 SASEGT.

Concerning this clonotype: It may be a read error: a sequence one base away is much more abundant. V usage is TRBV11-2 and J usage is TRBJ2-3; 10 nucleotides match TRBD2. The germline gives CDR1 SGHAT, CDR2 FQNNGV. The CDR3 contains 17 residues. The CDR3 coding sequence is TGTGCCAGCTGCTTAGATTCGCTAGCGGGAGGCACAGATACGCAGTATTTT. As protein: CASCLDSLAGGTDTQYF.

This clonotype occurred many times. The rearrangement uses TRBV2 and TRBJ2-3; D not certain. The CDR3 is made up of 15 amino acids. Trimming removed 5 bases from V and 5 bases from J, with 17 bases in between. Looked up from germline, CDR1 is SNHLY and CDR2 is FYNNEI. CDR3 sequence: CASSLTFLRQDTQYF. In nucleotides, the CDR3 is TGTGCCAGCAGTCTGACTTTTCTCCGTCAAGATACGCAGTATTTT.

The sample holds many counts of this clonotype. The J gene is TRBJ1-4, the V gene TRBV12-3 or TRBV12-4, with D perhaps matching TRBD1 (5 bases). CDR3 length equals 14 residues. Trimming left V 8 bases short and J 7 bases short, with 17 bases between. CDR3 sequence: CASGGGWGLEKLFF. In DNA form, the CDR3 reads TGTGCCAGCGGGGGGGGTTGGGGCCTTGAAAAACTGTTTTTT.

This clonotype was observed many times. The chain is built from TRBV4-1 and TRBJ1-1; D gene unclear. Between the trimmed V and J ends, which lost 0 bases and 1 base, there was a span of 9 bases. The CDR3 runs to 15 residues. The germline gives CDR1 MGHRA, CDR2 YSYEKL. The CDR3 nucleotides are TGCGCCAGCAGCCAAGATCACCAGGCGAACACTGAAGCTTTCTTT. Protein product: CASSQDHQANTEAFF.

This clonotype was seen repeatedly, ten times or more. This chain connects TRBV27 to TRBJ2-7, with 8 bases aligning to TRBD1. CDR3 length equals 14 residues. Germline CDR1 reads MNHEY; CDR2 reads SMNVEV (reference sequence). V shed 5 bases and J 2 bases; nucleotides not matched to a gene: 5. The CDR3 sequence is CASSPTGGTYEQYF. The CDR3 nucleotides are TGTGCCAGCAGTCCCACAGGGGGAACCTACGAGCAGTACTTC.

This clonotype has more than one count but fewer than ten. This chain uses TRBV5-6 with TRBJ2-3, with 9 positions matching TRBD2. Losses at the gene ends were 0 bases for V and 6 bases for J; bases not matched to a gene: 5. The CDR3 has 15 amino acids. CDR1 and CDR2 from the germline V gene are SGHDT and YYEEEE. In DNA form, the CDR3 reads TGTGCCAGCAGCTTGGTTAGCGGGGGTGAGGATACGCAGTATTTT. Residues: CASSLVSGGEDTQYF.

This clonotype was recorded many times. The chain employs TRBV4-3 and TRBJ2-2; D is unclear. The length of the CDR3 is 12 residues. The germline gives CDR1 LGHNA, CDR2 YSLEER. V gave up 4 bases and J gave up 6 bases, with 6 bases separating them. CDR3 protein: CASSLRAGELFF. CDR3 coding DNA: TGCGCCAGCAGCCTTAGGGCCGGGGAGCTGTTTTTT.

This clonotype was found many times. The chain's CDR3 is CACKTGLQEGTEAFF. The CDR3 DNA follows: TGTGCCTGCAAAACAGGGCTGCAGGAGGGCACTGAAGCTTTCTTT. This chain joins TRBV7-9 and TRBJ1-1, with D tentatively TRBD1 (6 bases). V was pared by 11 bases and J by 4 bases, with 23 bases between. This CDR3 region has 15 residues. CDR1 and CDR2 (germline): SEHNR, FQNEAQ (reference sequence).

About this clonotype: This could be a read error, since a much larger clone is one nucleotide away. This chain links TRBV20-1 with TRBJ1-5, with TRBD1 matching 7 bases. Germline CDR1 reads DFQATT; CDR2 reads SNEGSKA (reference sequence). The CDR3 spans 14 residues. The CDR3: CNARDDRESQPQHF. CDR3 DNA sequence: TGCAATGCTAGAGACGACAGGGAAAGTCAGCCCCAGCATTTT.

This clonotype was detected many times. Here the CDR3 DNA reads TGTGCCAGCAGTGAAGCGTGGAGGGGCGGGTACGAGCAGTACTTC. Protein product: CASSEAWRGGYEQYF. The gene calls are TRBV2 and TRBJ2-7, with D perhaps TRBD2 (6 bases). Trimming shortened V by 0 bases and J by 4 bases, and 13 bases separated the two germline ends. The germline V gene encodes CDR1 SNHLY and CDR2 FYNNEI. CDR3 length: 15 residues.

At least ten counts were recorded for this clonotype. The chain uses TRBV4-1 and TRBJ2-5; a possible D gene is TRBD1 (6 bases). V dropped 0 bases and J dropped 3 bases, with 14 bases sitting between them. This CDR3 is 16 amino acids long. CDR1 is MGHRA and CDR2 is YSYEKL in the germline V gene. CDR3 region: CASSQDLRGIKETQYF. CDR3 bases: TGCGCCAGCAGCCAAGATCTCAGGGGAATTAAAGAGACCCAGTACTTC.

This clonotype was detected ten times or more. The DNA of the CDR3 is TGCGCCAGCAGCCAAGAACTAGCGGTGTCCTACAATGAGCAGTTCTTC. Translating it yields CASSQELAVSYNEQFF. This rearrangement joins TRBV4-1 to TRBJ2-1; TRBD2 aligns across 8 bases. The V and J ends lost 0 bases and 1 base, in that order; junction bases with no gene match: 2. Germline loops: CDR1 MGHRA, CDR2 YSYEKL. This CDR3 contains 16 residues.